Below are 25 T cell receptor beta chains sequenced from a single sample in a study of control samples from healthy donors and cancer patients. This table comes from immunoSEQ multiplex PCR, and its TCRdb copy is limited to in-frame clones, with some not included. The sample lists roughly 120,000 clones, 88% occurring once. Material: blood. Every receptor here comes from a woman aged 70-85 years in good health.

The CDR3 here is CASSLEGGTYEQYF. CDR3 in DNA: TGTGCCAGCAGCTTAGAAGGCGGAACCTACGAGCAGTACTTC. The chain links TRBV7-2 to TRBJ2-7; D is ambiguous. Germline V gene sequence: CDR1 SGHTA, CDR2 FQGNSA. The CDR3 loop spans 14 amino acids. V lost 1 base, J lost 2 bases, and 9 bases lay in between.

This clone was seen only once. The chain combines TRBV5-1 with TRBJ2-1; a weak D match, TRBD1 (5 bases). Germline lookup yields CDR1 SGHRS and CDR2 YFSETQ. V lost 4 bases to trimming and J lost 0 bases, with 14 bases between them. This CDR3 comprises 16 residues. The CDR3 here is CASSPYQGNSYNEQFF. The CDR3 DNA sequence: TGCGCCAGCAGCCCCTATCAGGGTAACTCCTACAATGAGCAGTTCTTC.

The chain recombines TRBV7-6 with TRBJ1-6; D not certain. CDR3 length: 16 amino acids. CDR1 is SGHVS, CDR2 FNYEAQ, per germline. Trimming removed 5 bases from V and 5 bases from J, with 16 bases in between. CDR3 DNA sequence: TGTGCCAGCAGCCAGAGTCAGGCAGCCAATAATTCACCCCTCCACTTT. This gives the protein CASSQSQAANNSPLHF. Variable domain in full (rest from reference TRBV7-6 and TRBJ1-6): GAGVSQSPRYKVTKRGQDVALRCDPISGHVSLYWYRQALGQGPEFLTYFNYEAQQDKSGLPNDRFSAERPEGSISTLTIQRTEQRDSAMYRCASSQSQAANNSPLHFGNGTRLTVT.

The chain joins TRBV19 to TRBJ1-5; the D is unclear. The V gene's germline CDR1 is LNHDA and CDR2 SQIVND (reference sequence). The CDR3 extends over 15 amino acids. Trimming shortened V by 2 bases and J by 0 bases, and 8 bases separated the two germline ends. The CDR3 loop reads CASSIKGSSNQPQHF. The CDR3 DNA reads as TGTGCCAGTAGTATAAAGGGAAGTAGCAATCAGCCCCAGCATTTT.

This chain links TRBV3-1 (or the pseudogene TRBV3-2) with TRBJ2-7, with 8 positions matching TRBD1. This CDR3 contains 14 residues. V dropped 3 bases and J dropped 0; count of bases not matched to a gene: 1. Per the germline V gene, CDR1 is LGHDT and CDR2 is YNNKEL (reference sequence). The CDR3 reads CASSQDRVSYEQYF. CDR3 DNA: TGTGCCAGCAGCCAGGACAGGGTCTCCTACGAGCAGTACTTC.

This chain joins TRBV19 and TRBJ2-2; perhaps TRBD2 as D (5 bases). Germline CDR1 is LNHDA and CDR2 is SQIVND (reference sequence). The V end was cut by 7 bases, the J end by 4 bases, with 13 bases between. The CDR3 extends over 14 amino acids. DNA of the CDR3: TGTGCCAGTATAAGGGCAGGAGGCACCGGGGAGCTGTTTTTT. This translates into CASIRAGGTGELFF. The full variable domain, its missing parts supplied by reference TRBV19 and TRBJ2-2, is DGGITQSPKYLFRKEGQNVTLSCEQNLNHDAMYWYRQDPGQGLRLIYYSQIVNDFQKGDIAEGYSVSREKKESFPLTVTSAQKNPTAFYLCASIRAGGTGELFFGEGSRLTVL.

The chain uses TRBV6-6 and TRBJ1-5; unclear D gene. CDR3 size: 17 residues. V lost 5 bases, J lost 0 bases, and 17 bases lay in between. Germline V lookup: CDR1 MNHNY, CDR2 SVGAGI (reference sequence). CDR3 protein: CASSPHEAVYSNQPQHF. The CDR3 region has the DNA TGTGCCAGCAGTCCACATGAGGCCGTCTATAGCAATCAGCCCCAGCATTTT.

The J gene is TRBJ1-6, the V gene TRBV5-1, with D tentatively TRBD1 (5 bases). CDR3 length: 15 residues. Germline V gives CDR1 SGHRS, CDR2 YFSETQ. V was pared by 4 bases and J by 4 bases, with 12 bases between. The CDR3 sequence is CASSLTTEYNSPLHF. CDR3 nucleotide sequence: TGCGCCAGCAGCCTAACGACAGAGTATAATTCACCCCTCCACTTT.

For this clone: Relative to the germline gene, one junction end is altered; a read error may explain this. CDR3 sequence reads: CASREGYAEGYTF. The DNA for the CDR3 is TGTGCCAGCAGAGAAGGTTACGCGGAAGGCTACACCTTC. This chain uses TRBV2 with TRBJ1-2; D is undetermined. The germline CDR1 and CDR2 sequences are SNHLY and FYNNEI. The CDR3 loop spans 13 amino acids.

The V and J genes are TRBV5-8 and TRBJ2-7; D unresolved. The CDR3 runs 13 residues. The germline V and J ends were trimmed by 7 bases and 5 bases, with 16 bases remaining between them. CDR1 and CDR2 (germline): SGHTS, YDEGEE. This CDR3 is CASANPGPHEQYF. In nucleotides, the CDR3 is TGTGCCAGCGCAAACCCGGGTCCCCACGAGCAGTACTTC. Full variable domain (outside the CDR3, taken from reference TRBV5-8 and TRBJ2-7): EAGVTQSPTHLIKTRGQQATLRCSPISGHTSVYWYQQALGLGLQFLLWYDEGEERNRGNFPPRFSGRQFPNYSSELNVNALELEDSALYLCASANPGPHEQYFGPGTRLTVT.

CDR3 amino acids: CASSQASGYGYTF. DNA of the CDR3: TGTGCCAGCAGCCAAGCTTCCGGCTATGGCTACACCTTC. The J gene is TRBJ1-2, the V gene TRBV14; D not certain. This CDR3 is built from 13 residues. Trimming cost V 1 base and J 4 bases, with 7 bases left between them. Germline V lookup: CDR1 SGHDN, CDR2 FVKESK. The full variable domain, with the rest looked up from reference TRBV14 and TRBJ1-2, is EAGVTQFPSHSVIEKGQTVTLRCDPISGHDNLYWYRRVMGKEIKFLLHFVKESKQDESGMPNNRFLAERTGGTYSTLKVQPAELEDSGVYFCASSQASGYGYTFGSGTRLTVV.

The gene calls are TRBV15 and TRBJ1-2, with D perhaps matching TRBD1 (5 bases). This CDR3 region has 13 residues. Trimming left V 5 bases short and J 4 bases short, with 11 bases between. The germline CDR1 and CDR2 sequences are LNHNV and YYDKDF (reference sequence). CDR3 in DNA: TGTGCCACCAGCCCTGACAGCAGCTATGGCTACACCTTC. Protein product: CATSPDSSYGYTF.

The J gene is TRBJ1-2, the V gene TRBV2, with 9 bases fitting TRBD1. The CDR3 consists of 15 residues. The V gene end was trimmed by 1 base and the J gene end by 6 bases; junction bases not matched to a gene: 6. Germline CDR1 SNHLY, CDR2 FYNNEI. DNA for the CDR3: TGTGCCAGCAGTGAAGATAGGCGGGACAGGGATGGCTACACCTTC. Its protein product is CASSEDRRDRDGYTF.

The CDR3 DNA reads as TGTGCCATCAGTGGCTCAGACGGCTACGAGCAGTACTTC. This codes for CAISGSDGYEQYF. The chain recombines TRBV10-3 with TRBJ2-7; D gene ambiguous. The ends were cut back, 4 bases at V and 3 bases at J, with 10 bases in the middle. The CDR3 is 13 residues long. Germline V gives CDR1 ENHRY, CDR2 SYGVKD.

This clone was observed a single time. The chain's CDR3 is CASSPSGPSYNEQFF. The CDR3 bases are TGTGCCAGCTCACCTTCCGGGCCCTCCTACAATGAGCAGTTCTTC. The chain joins TRBV18 to TRBJ2-1; D unresolved. CDR3 length equals 15 residues. CDR1 is KGHSH and CDR2 is LQKENI in the germline V gene. Trimming removed 3 bases from V and 0 bases from J, with 9 bases in between.

The chain is built from TRBV5-5 and TRBJ1-6, with 7 bases that match TRBD1. In germline, CDR1 is SGHKS, CDR2 YYEKEE (reference sequence). CDR3 size: 13 residues. Trimming at V came to 4 bases and at J to 10 bases, leaving 5 bases not matched to a gene. CDR3 coding DNA: TGTGCCAGCAGCACCGACAGGGAGTCACCCCTCCACTTT. Residues: CASSTDRESPLHF. The variable domain in full, with the rest retrieved from reference TRBV5-5 and TRBJ1-6, is DAGVTQSPTHLIKTRGQQVTLRCSPISGHKSVSWYQQVLGQGPQFIFQYYEKEERGRGNFPDRFSARQFPNYSSELNVNALLLGDSALYLCASSTDRESPLHFGNGTRLTVT.

The chain recombines TRBV24-1 with TRBJ2-3; 7 bases line up with TRBD1. V was clipped by 4 bases and J by 3 bases; unmatched bases: 6. The CDR3 contains 15 residues. Germline CDR1 reads KGHDR; CDR2 reads SFDVKD. The CDR3 spells CATSDPGTATDTQYF. CDR3 sequence (DNA): TGTGCCACCAGTGACCCGGGGACAGCGACAGATACGCAGTATTTT.

The rearrangement joins TRBV5-8 to TRBJ1-2; D is possibly TRBD1 (5 bases). The CDR3 totals 13 residues. V lost 4 bases and J lost 1, with 8 bases in between. From germline, CDR1 is SGHTS and CDR2 YDEGEE. The CDR3 DNA reads TGTGCCAGCAGCGGCAGGGTTAACTATGGCTACACCTTC. This encodes CASSGRVNYGYTF.

The gene calls are TRBV10-3 and TRBJ2-3, with 9 bases fitting TRBD1. J was trimmed by 6 bases and V by 0 bases; bases with no gene match: 7. The length of the CDR3 is 16 residues. Germline lookup yields CDR1 ENHRY and CDR2 SYGVKD. The CDR3 here is CAISESITGGIDTQYF. The CDR3 DNA sequence: TGTGCCATCAGTGAGTCGATAACAGGGGGCATCGATACGCAGTATTTT.

This clone was detected only a few times. This chain connects TRBV3-1 (or the pseudogene TRBV3-2) to TRBJ1-1; D ambiguous. Germline loops: CDR1 LGHDT, CDR2 YNNKEL (reference sequence). V lost 6 bases and J lost 1, with 15 bases in between. The CDR3 has 15 residues. CDR3 DNA sequence: TGTGCCAGCAGACACGGCCCCAGAGCGAACACTGAAGCTTTCTTT. Translating it yields CASRHGPRANTEAFF.

The V call is TRBV14, the J call TRBJ2-3, with TRBD2 matching 13 bases. The CDR3 consists of 18 residues. Germline V gene sequence: CDR1 SGHDN, CDR2 FVKESK. After removal of 4 bases from V and 1 base from J, the junction contained 8 bases not matched to a gene. The DNA for the CDR3 is TGTGCCAGCAGCCGCGGGACTAGCGGGGCGGTTGGCACAGATACGCAGTATTTT. Amino acid sequence: CASSRGTSGAVGTDTQYF.

The chain uses TRBV19 and TRBJ1-5; 8 nucleotides line up with TRBD1. Trimming at V came to 3 bases and at J to 5 bases, leaving 3 bases not matched to a gene. This CDR3 contains 14 residues. CDR1 and CDR2 (germline): LNHDA, SQIVND (reference sequence). CDR3 sequence reads: CASSIRGRDQPQHF. Here the CDR3 DNA reads TGTGCCAGTAGTATCAGGGGGCGTGATCAGCCCCAGCATTTT.

This clone was counted only a few times. CDR3 sequence (DNA): TGTGCCAGCAGCTCGGGACAGCGGAGCGGCTACACCTTC. Residues: CASSSGQRSGYTF. V usage is TRBV7-2 and J usage is TRBJ1-2; 7 nucleotides line up with TRBD1. The junction had 7 bases not matched to a gene; V was cut back by 4 bases and J by 8 bases. CDR1 and CDR2 (germline): SGHTA, FQGNSA. The CDR3 has 13 amino acids.

This chain joins TRBV20-1 and TRBJ1-4, with D hard to call. Trimming cost V 6 bases and J 0 bases, with 17 bases left between them. From germline, CDR1 is DFQATT and CDR2 SNEGSKA (reference sequence). The CDR3 extends over 16 amino acids. The CDR3 loop reads CSASAGVGATNEKLFF. In DNA form, the CDR3 reads TGCAGTGCCAGTGCGGGCGTAGGCGCAACTAATGAAAAACTGTTTTTT.

The chain is built from TRBV19 and TRBJ1-3; weak D call: TRBD1 (5 bases). CDR1 is LNHDA and CDR2 is SQIVND in the germline V gene (reference sequence). The CDR3 contains 13 residues. V was pared by 7 bases and J by 7 bases, with 14 bases between. Here the CDR3 reads CASTLSGSNTIYF. CDR3 DNA: TGTGCCAGTACCCTTTCAGGGTCCAACACCATATATTTT.